The 23 T cell receptor beta chains below come from one sample, sequenced in a study of blood T cell repertoires in COVID-19. The method was immunoSEQ multiplex PCR; TCRdb's version includes in-frame clones alone and lacks a portion of them. The sample holds around 380,000 clones, about four fifths seen once. Sequencing was done on a sample of peripheral blood. All receptors come from a human donor with acute or convalescent COVID-19. The donor label of this sample is uncertain.

The chain employs TRBV29-1 and TRBJ1-1, with TRBD1 matching over 10 bases. The CDR3 consists of 12 residues. Germline V CDR1 and CDR2: SQVTM, ANQGSEA. V shed 7 bases, J shed 5 bases, and the junction held 4 bases outside the gene matches. The CDR3 region has the DNA TGCAGCGACGGGACAGGGGTAACTGAAGCTTTCTTT. Translated, it gives CSDGTGVTEAFF. The full variable domain, with the rest looked up from reference TRBV29-1 and TRBJ1-1, is SAVISQKPSRDICQRGTSLTIQCQVDSQVTMMFWYRQQPGQSLTLIATANQGSEATYESGFVIDKFPISRPNLTFSTLTVSNMSPEDSSIYLCSDGTGVTEAFFGQGTRLTVV.

This clone was recorded only once. The chain employs TRBV30 and TRBJ2-6; unclear D gene. The CDR3 contains 16 residues. Trimming cost V 0 bases and J 0 bases, with 9 bases left between them. From germline, CDR1 is GTSNPN and CDR2 SVGIG (reference sequence). CDR3 sequence reads: CAWSVAPASGANVLTF. Written as DNA, the CDR3 is TGTGCCTGGAGTGTAGCCCCCGCCTCTGGGGCCAACGTCCTGACTTTC.

This chain links TRBV11-2 with TRBJ2-7; 10 nucleotides match TRBD2. The CDR3 contains 15 residues. Trimming took 1 base from V and 3 from J; bases not matched to a gene: 3. In germline, CDR1 is SGHAT, CDR2 FQNNGV. CDR3 region: CASSLVRTSGYEQYF. For the CDR3, the DNA is TGTGCCAGCAGCTTAGTTAGGACTAGCGGCTACGAGCAGTACTTC.

V usage is TRBV11-3 and J usage is TRBJ2-7; D not certain. The germline CDR1 and CDR2 sequences are SGHNT and YENEEA. CDR3 length: 12 residues. V dropped 9 bases and J dropped 3 bases, with 12 bases sitting between them. The CDR3 protein is CARRFTGYEQYF. The CDR3 coding sequence is TGTGCCAGGAGGTTCACTGGCTACGAGCAGTACTTC. Full variable domain (outside the CDR3, taken from reference TRBV11-3 and TRBJ2-7): EAGVVQSPRYKIIEKKQPVAFWCNPISGHNTLYWYLQNLGQGPELLIRYENEEAVDDSQLPKDRFSAERLKGVDSTLKIQPAELGDSAVYLCARRFTGYEQYFGPGTRLTVT.

The chain uses TRBV19 and TRBJ1-5, with a possible D match to TRBD1 (5 bases). V shed 5 bases and J shed 11 bases, with 16 bases lying between them. The CDR3 loop spans 13 amino acids. Germline V gene sequence: CDR1 LNHDA, CDR2 SQIVND (reference sequence). Here the CDR3 DNA reads TGTGCCAGTAGTGGGGGGTTGGCGGTCACCCAGCATTTT. This codes for CASSGGLAVTQHF.

This clone has only one observation. The chain is built from TRBV6-6 and TRBJ2-3; the match to TRBD2 covers 15 bases. This CDR3 has 16 amino acids. Trimming took 6 bases from V and 2 from J; bases not matched to a gene: 3. Per the germline V gene, CDR1 is MNHNY and CDR2 is SVGAGI (reference sequence). CDR3 coding DNA: TGTGCCAGCAGAGGACTAGCGGGGGGGTTCACAGATACGCAGTATTTT. Amino acids: CASRGLAGGFTDTQYF.

This clone appeared a few times. The chain joins TRBV6-5 to TRBJ1-1; D uncertain. The germline V gene encodes CDR1 MNHEY and CDR2 SVGAGI. V was shortened by 0 bases and J by 1 base, with 12 bases between the two germline ends. The CDR3 consists of 16 residues. The DNA of the CDR3 is TGTGCCAGCAGTTACTCGTTGGGCGCGGGGAACACTGAAGCTTTCTTT. Amino acids: CASSYSLGAGNTEAFF.

The V gene is TRBV25-1, the J gene TRBJ1-6; D gene unclear. The CDR3 has 14 residues. Germline CDR1 and CDR2: MGHDK and SYGVNS. Trimming shortened V by 8 bases and J by 11 bases, and 19 bases separated the two germline ends. CDR3 coding DNA: TGTGCCAGCTCTCAACGGGGTAGTAGTACACCCCTCCACTTT. Amino acid sequence: CASSQRGSSTPLHF. Full variable domain (outside the CDR3, taken from reference TRBV25-1 and TRBJ1-6): EADIYQTPRYLVIGTGKKITLECSQTMGHDKMYWYQQDPGMELHLIHYSYGVNSTEKGDLSSESTVSRIRTEHFPLTLESARPSHTSQYLCASSQRGSSTPLHFGNGTRLTVT.

This chain uses TRBV4-2 with TRBJ2-7; possible D gene TRBD2, 6 bases. V was clipped by 1 base and J by 10 bases, with 17 bases between them. The CDR3 extends over 14 amino acids. Looked up from germline, CDR1 is LGHNA and CDR2 is YNFKEQ. The CDR3 DNA follows: TGTGCCAGCAGCCAAGGGGGGACTTGGCCCGGTCAGTACTTC. This encodes CASSQGGTWPGQYF.

The chain carries TRBV10-3 and TRBJ2-7, with D possibly TRBD1 on 6 matching bases. This CDR3 has 14 residues. V was clipped by 0 bases and J by 3 bases, with 9 bases between them. Germline V lookup: CDR1 ENHRY, CDR2 SYGVKD. CDR3 nucleotide sequence: TGTGCCATCAGTGAGTCCACAGGGATCTACGAGCAGTACTTC. The encoded protein is CAISESTGIYEQYF.

This clone was seen a handful of times. J is TRBJ2-7 and V is TRBV29-1; TRBD1 matches at 7 bases. Germline V gene data show CDR1 as SQVTM and CDR2 as ANQGSEA. The CDR3 extends over 14 amino acids. V trimming: 6 bases; J trimming: 0 bases; junction bases outside the gene matches: 8. The CDR3 bases are TGCAGCGTGGTACGACAGGGAAGCTCCTACGAGCAGTACTTC. This codes for CSVVRQGSSYEQYF.

J is TRBJ2-5 and V is TRBV7-2; D gene ambiguous. Germline V gene data show CDR1 as SGHTA and CDR2 as FQGNSA. Trimming stripped 2 bases from V and 5 bases from J, with 6 bases between. The CDR3 runs to 12 residues. Written as DNA, the CDR3 is TGTGCCAGCAGCTTACGGTCTGAGACCCAGTACTTC. Its translation: CASSLRSETQYF.

The chain uses TRBV3-1 (or the pseudogene TRBV3-2) and TRBJ2-7, with unresolved D. Trimming took 0 bases from V and 3 from J, leaving 3 bases between them. The CDR3 is 12 amino acids. CDR1 and CDR2 from the germline V gene are LGHDT and YNNKEL (reference sequence). DNA of the CDR3: TGTGCCAGCAGCCAAGACAGCTACGAGCAGTACTTC. Protein product: CASSQDSYEQYF.

This clone came up many times. The rearrangement joins TRBV6-2 or TRBV6-3 to TRBJ2-2; 9 nucleotides match TRBD2. CDR3 length equals 17 residues. Looked up from germline, CDR1 is MNHEY and CDR2 is SVGEGT. The J segment lost 7 bases and the V segment lost 4 bases, leaving 13 bases of the junction unmatched. As DNA, the CDR3 is TGTGCCAGCAGTTCCCACCGCGCGGGAGGGATGAGCGGGGAGCTGTTTTTT. Translated, it gives CASSSHRAGGMSGELFF.

The chain uses TRBV12-3 or TRBV12-4 and TRBJ2-7; D call uncertain. The V and J ends lost 8 bases and 4 bases respectively, with 6 bases between them. The CDR3 is 10 amino acids. The CDR3 sequence: CASGQYEQYF. The CDR3 DNA follows: TGTGCCAGCGGCCAATACGAGCAGTACTTC.

CDR3 sequence: CASSWSGGVVNEQFF. Written as DNA, the CDR3 is TGTGCCAGCAGCTGGAGCGGGGGGGTGGTCAATGAGCAGTTCTTC. The chain has TRBV7-9 and TRBJ2-1, with 10 positions matching TRBD2. Trimming cost V 4 bases and J 6 bases; bases outside gene matches: 6. This CDR3 spans 15 amino acids. Germline V gene lookup returns CDR1 SEHNR and CDR2 FQNEAQ (reference sequence).

The chain links TRBV10-2 to TRBJ2-2; D is unresolved. The V and J ends lost 4 bases and 3 bases respectively, with 12 bases between them. The CDR3 length is 15 residues. Germline loops: CDR1 WSHSY, CDR2 SAAADI. The CDR3 DNA follows: TGCGCCAGCAGTGGAGAAAAGTCGGACACCGGGGAGCTGTTTTTT. It yields the protein CASSGEKSDTGELFF.

The rearrangement links TRBV7-2 to TRBJ2-3, with TRBD2 as a possible D gene (6 bases). The CDR3 has 15 residues. Germline V gives CDR1 SGHTA, CDR2 FQGNSA. Trimming took 2 bases from V and 5 from J, leaving 14 bases between them. CDR3 in DNA: TGTGCCAGCAGCTTATTCGGGAGTGGGTTAGATACGCAGTATTTT. This translates into CASSLFGSGLDTQYF.

Points on this clone: It is unclear where the CDR3 begins or ends on the DNA, so no DNA is shown, and the CDR3 is as TCRdb lists it. The chain employs TRBV30 and TRBJ1-1; the D call in the table, TRBD1, was not verified against the DNA. The CDR3 is 11 residues long, counting both termini. The germline V gene encodes CDR1 GTSNPN and CDR2 SVGIG (reference sequence). This CDR3 reads CAWGQGAQDFF.

V is TRBV18 and J is TRBJ1-5; 8 nucleotides match TRBD1. CDR3 length: 17 amino acids. Per germline, CDR1 KGHSH and CDR2 LQKENI. The V gene end was trimmed by 2 bases and the J gene end by 4 bases; junction bases not matched to a gene: 10. The CDR3 is CASSPSRAGGPNQPQHF. DNA of the CDR3: TGTGCCAGCTCACCAAGCAGGGCAGGGGGCCCGAATCAGCCCCAGCATTTT.

This clone has a single count. This chain links TRBV5-1 with TRBJ2-3; a possible D gene is TRBD1 (6 bases). The CDR3 has 15 amino acids. Germline CDR1 is SGHRS and CDR2 is YFSETQ. Deletions cut 0 bases from V and 1 base from J, with 9 bases between. CDR3 DNA sequence: TGCGCCAGCAGCTTGGGGTCAGGGGGCACAGATACGCAGTATTTT. Its translation: CASSLGSGGTDTQYF. Supplemented by reference TRBV5-1 and TRBJ2-3, the full variable domain reads KAGVTQTPRYLIKTRGQQVTLSCSPISGHRSVSWYQQTPGQGLQFLFEYFSETQRNKGNFPGRFSGRQFSNSRSEMNVSTLELGDSALYLCASSLGSGGTDTQYFGPGTRLTVL.

The gene calls are TRBV10-1 and TRBJ2-4; D is possibly TRBD1 (5 bases). Germline V lookup: CDR1 WNHNN, CDR2 SYGVQD (reference sequence). CDR3 length: 14 amino acids. V was cut by 6 bases and J by 3 bases, with 12 bases left in between. The CDR3 nucleotides read TGCGCCAGCAGGACAGAGAACGACAAAAACATTCAGTACTTC. Its protein is CASRTENDKNIQYF.

The chain joins TRBV16 to TRBJ1-1; 12 nucleotides match TRBD1. There are 16 residues in the CDR3. Germline assignment: CDR1 KGHSY and CDR2 FQNENV. Unmatched junction bases numbered 1, after V lost 1 base and J lost 1 base. CDR3 protein: CASSQLGQGANTEAFF. CDR3 coding DNA: TGTGCCAGCAGCCAATTGGGACAGGGGGCGAACACTGAAGCTTTCTTT.